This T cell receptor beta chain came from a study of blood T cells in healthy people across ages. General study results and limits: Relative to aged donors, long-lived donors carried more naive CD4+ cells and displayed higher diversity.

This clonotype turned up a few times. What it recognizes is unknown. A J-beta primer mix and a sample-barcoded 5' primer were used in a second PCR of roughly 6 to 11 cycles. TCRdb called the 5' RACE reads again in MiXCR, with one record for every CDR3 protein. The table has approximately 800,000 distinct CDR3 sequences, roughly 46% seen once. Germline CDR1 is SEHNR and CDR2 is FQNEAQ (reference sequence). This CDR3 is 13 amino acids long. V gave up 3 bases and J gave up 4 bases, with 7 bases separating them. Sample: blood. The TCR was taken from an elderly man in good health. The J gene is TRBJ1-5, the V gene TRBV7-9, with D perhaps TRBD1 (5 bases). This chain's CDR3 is CASSFDRNQPQHF. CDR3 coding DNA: TGTGCCAGCAGCTTCGACAGAAATCAGCCCCAGCATTTT.